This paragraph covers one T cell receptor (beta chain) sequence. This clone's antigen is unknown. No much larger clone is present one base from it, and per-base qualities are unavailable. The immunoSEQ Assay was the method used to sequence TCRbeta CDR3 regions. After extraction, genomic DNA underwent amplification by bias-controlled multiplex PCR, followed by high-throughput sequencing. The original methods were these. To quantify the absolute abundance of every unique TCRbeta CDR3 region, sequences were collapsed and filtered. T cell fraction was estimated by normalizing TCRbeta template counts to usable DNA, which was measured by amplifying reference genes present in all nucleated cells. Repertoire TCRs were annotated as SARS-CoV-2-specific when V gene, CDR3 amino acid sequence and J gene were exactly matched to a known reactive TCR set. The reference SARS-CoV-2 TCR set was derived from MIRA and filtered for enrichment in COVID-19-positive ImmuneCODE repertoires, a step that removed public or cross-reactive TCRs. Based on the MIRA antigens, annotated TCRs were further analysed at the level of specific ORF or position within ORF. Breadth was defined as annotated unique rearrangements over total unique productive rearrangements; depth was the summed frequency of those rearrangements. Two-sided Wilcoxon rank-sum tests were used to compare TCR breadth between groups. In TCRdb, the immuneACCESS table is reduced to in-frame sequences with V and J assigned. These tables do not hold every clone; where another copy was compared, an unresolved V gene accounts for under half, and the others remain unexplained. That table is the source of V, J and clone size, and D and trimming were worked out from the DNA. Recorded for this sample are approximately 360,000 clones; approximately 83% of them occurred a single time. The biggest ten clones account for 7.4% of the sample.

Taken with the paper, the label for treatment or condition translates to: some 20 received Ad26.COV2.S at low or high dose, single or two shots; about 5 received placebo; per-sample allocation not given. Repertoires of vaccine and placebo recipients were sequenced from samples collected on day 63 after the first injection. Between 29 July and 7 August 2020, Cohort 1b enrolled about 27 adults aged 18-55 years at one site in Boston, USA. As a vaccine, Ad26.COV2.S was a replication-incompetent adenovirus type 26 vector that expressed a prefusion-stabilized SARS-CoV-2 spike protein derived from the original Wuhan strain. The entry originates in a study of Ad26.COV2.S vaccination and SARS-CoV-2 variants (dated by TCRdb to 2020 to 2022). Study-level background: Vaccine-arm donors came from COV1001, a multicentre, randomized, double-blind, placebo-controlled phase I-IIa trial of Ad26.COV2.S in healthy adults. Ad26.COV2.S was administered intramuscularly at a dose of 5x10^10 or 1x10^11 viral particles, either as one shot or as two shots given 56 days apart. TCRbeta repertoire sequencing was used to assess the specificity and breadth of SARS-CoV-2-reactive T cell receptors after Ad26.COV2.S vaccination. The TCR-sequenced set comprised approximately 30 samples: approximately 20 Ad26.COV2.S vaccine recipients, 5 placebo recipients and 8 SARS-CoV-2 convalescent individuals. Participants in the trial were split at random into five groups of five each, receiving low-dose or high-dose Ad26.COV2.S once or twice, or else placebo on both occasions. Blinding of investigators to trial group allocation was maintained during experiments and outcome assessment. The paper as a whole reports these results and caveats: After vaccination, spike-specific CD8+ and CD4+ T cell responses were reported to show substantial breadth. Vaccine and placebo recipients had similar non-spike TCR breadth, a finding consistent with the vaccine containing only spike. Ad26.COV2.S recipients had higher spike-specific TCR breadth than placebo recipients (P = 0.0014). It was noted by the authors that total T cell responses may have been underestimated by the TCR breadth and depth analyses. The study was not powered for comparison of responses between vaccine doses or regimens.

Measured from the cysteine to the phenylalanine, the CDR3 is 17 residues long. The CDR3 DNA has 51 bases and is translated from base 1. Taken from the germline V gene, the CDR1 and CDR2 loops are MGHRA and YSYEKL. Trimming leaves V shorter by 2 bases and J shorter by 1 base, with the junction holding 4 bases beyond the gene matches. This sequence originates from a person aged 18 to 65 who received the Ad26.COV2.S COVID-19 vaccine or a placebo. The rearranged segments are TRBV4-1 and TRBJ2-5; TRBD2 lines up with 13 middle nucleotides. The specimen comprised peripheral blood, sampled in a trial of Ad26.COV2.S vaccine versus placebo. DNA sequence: TGCGCCAGCAGCCAACAACTAGCGGGGGGGATCCAAGAGACCCAGTACTTC. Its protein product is CASSQQLAGGIQETQYF.